The entry below describes one T cell receptor (beta chain). Here immunoSEQ multiplex PCR was the method, and the copy in TCRdb shows in-frame clones only, minus some. The sample lists roughly 64,000 clones, 95% to 96% occurring once. Before surgery, patients took at least one anti-epileptic drug. The record originates from a study of brain T cells in children with intractable seizures. Unmatched junction bases numbered 8, after V lost 5 bases and J lost 10 bases. CDR3 length: 14 residues. The germline V gene has CDR1 SNHLY and CDR2 FYNNEI. Sequences were derived from peripheral blood, sampled at surgery. The TCR comes from a boy in the first two years of life with focal cortical dysplasia and intractable seizures. The chain recombines TRBV2 with TRBJ1-6; the match to TRBD1 covers 7 bases. CDR3 nucleotides: TGTGCCAGCAGTCTAGGACAGGTCTGGTCACCCCTCCACTTT. It yields the protein CASSLGQVWSPLHF.